This T cell receptor (beta chain) was identified during a study of T cells in localized non-small cell lung cancer. In the case of this clone: Its antigen is still unknown.

The junction had 13 bases not matched to a gene; V was cut back by 2 bases and J by 4 bases. The CDR3 has 16 residues. Germline CDR1 GTSNPN, CDR2 SVGIG (reference sequence). Study-wide results and caveats: Tumor trailed uninvolved adjacent lung in T cell clonality, which peaked there.

Some clones are missing from TCRdb's copy, which holds only in-frame ones; the method was immunoSEQ multiplex PCR. The sample has 45,000 to 60,000 clones, approximately 90% seen once. The specimen comprised PBMCs, sampled before any cancer treatment. The TCR comes from a man aged 40-75 years with stage II lung adenocarcinoma. The J gene is TRBJ1-1, the V gene TRBV30, with 7 bases identical to TRBD1. The CDR3, as DNA: TGTGCCTGGAGTCTATATACCGGGACAGTTTCCACTGAAGCTTTCTTT. Translated: CAWSLYTGTVSTEAFF.